This entry lists 21 T cell receptor beta chains sequenced from one sample in a study of neurological immune-mediated disorders. A single record per CDR3 protein comes from TCRdb applying MiXCR to the 5' RACE reads. The repertoire has approximately 26,000 distinct CDR3 sequences, 2% to 2.5% of them found once; the top ten carry 2% to 2.5%. Source material: PBMCs. These receptors came from a woman aged 45-65 years with multiple sclerosis.

In its sample, this clonotype was seen many times. The chain is built from TRBV11-3 and TRBJ1-6, with a tentative D call TRBD1 (5 bases). Germline-derived CDR1 and CDR2 are SGHNT and YENEEA. The length of the CDR3 is 15 residues. V dropped 1 base and J dropped 6 bases, with 10 bases sitting between them. The CDR3 here is CASSLGGAGNSPLHF. CDR3 nucleotide sequence: TGTGCCAGCAGCTTAGGAGGGGCTGGTAATTCACCCCTCCACTTT. The full variable domain, completed using reference TRBV11-3 and TRBJ1-6, is EAGVVQSPRYKIIEKKQPVAFWCNPISGHNTLYWYLQNLGQGPELLIRYENEEAVDDSQLPKDRFSAERLKGVDSTLKIQPAELGDSAVYLCASSLGGAGNSPLHFGNGTRLTVT.

This clonotype was detected a few times. The chain carries TRBV12-3 or TRBV12-4 and TRBJ1-2; possible D gene TRBD1, 6 bases. This CDR3 comprises 12 residues. V was trimmed by 6 bases and J by 9 bases, leaving 14 bases between them. The CDR3 spells CASSRQQGSYTF. For the CDR3, the DNA is TGTGCCAGCAGCCGCCAACAGGGAAGCTACACCTTC.

Ten or more counts support this clonotype. The gene calls are TRBV29-1 and TRBJ2-3, with a possible D match to TRBD2 (6 bases). The CDR3 has 15 amino acids. Germline V gene data show CDR1 as SQVTM and CDR2 as ANQGSEA. V shed 7 bases and J shed 7 bases, with 24 bases lying between them. CDR3 bases: TGCAGCGCCACCCCGGCGGGGCGGGATAAAAATACGCAGTATTTT. Translating gives CSATPAGRDKNTQYF.

In this sample, this clonotype is medium-sized (0.01 to 0.1%). The chain has TRBV27 and TRBJ1-4; 9 bases are a match to TRBD1. The germline V gene has CDR1 MNHEY and CDR2 SMNVEV (reference sequence). CDR3 length: 14 residues. V shed 5 bases and J 7 bases; nucleotides not matched to a gene: 5. In DNA, the CDR3 is TGTGCCAGCAGTCCACGGACAGGGGTTGAAAAACTGTTTTTT. This translates into CASSPRTGVEKLFF.

This clonotype has at least ten counts. This chain links TRBV12-3 or TRBV12-4 with TRBJ1-1; D gene unclear. The CDR3 is 14 residues long. V lost 3 bases to trimming and J lost 1 base, with 9 bases between them. This CDR3 reads CASSFNSKNTEAFF. CDR3 nucleotide sequence: TGTGCCAGCAGTTTTAACAGTAAGAACACTGAAGCTTTCTTT.

This clonotype was recorded many times. CDR3 sequence (DNA): TGTGCCAGCAGCTTAACGCCAAACACTCAAGAGACCCAGTACTTC. This codes for CASSLTPNTQETQYF. V is TRBV11-2 and J is TRBJ2-5; D is ambiguous. CDR3 length: 15 residues. The germline CDR1 and CDR2 sequences are SGHAT and FQNNGV. The V end lost 2 bases, the J end lost 2 bases, and 12 bases lay between the germline ends.

Many counts were recorded for this clonotype. V usage is TRBV29-1 and J usage is TRBJ2-7, with 10 bases aligning to TRBD1. CDR1 and CDR2 from the germline V gene are SQVTM and ANQGSEA. With 1 base clipped from V and 5 bases from J, the junction kept 8 bases outside the gene matches. The CDR3 is made up of 15 amino acids. DNA of the CDR3: TGCAGCGTTGAAGGCCAGGGACAGGGGATCCACGAGCAGTACTTC. Translation: CSVEGQGQGIHEQYF.

This clonotype occurred many times. The CDR3 loop reads CASRTAATRTQYF. The CDR3 region has the DNA TGTGCCAGCAGGACAGCCGCAACACGGACCCAGTACTTC. This chain links TRBV6-2 or TRBV6-3 with TRBJ2-5; D possibly corresponds to TRBD1 (5 bases). The CDR3 consists of 13 residues. Looked up from germline, CDR1 is MNHEY and CDR2 is SVGEGT. With 6 bases removed from V and 7 bases from J, the gap between germline ends came to 15 bases.

This clonotype is classed as medium-sized. At one end the junction does not follow the germline gene, possibly because of a read error. The chain is built from TRBV7-7 and TRBJ2-3; tentatively, D is TRBD1 (7 bases). Germline CDR1 reads SSHAT; CDR2 reads FNYEAQ (reference sequence). This CDR3 has 14 residues. CDR3 DNA sequence: TGTGCTAGCAGCTTAGGAGGGACAGCGGATACGCAGTATTTT. Its protein is CASSLGGTADTQYF.

This clonotype was counted between two and nine times. The gene calls are TRBV25-1 and TRBJ2-1; D possibly matches TRBD1 or TRBD2 (5 bases each). Per the germline V gene, CDR1 is MGHDK and CDR2 is SYGVNS. V was cut by 3 bases and J by 3 bases, with 15 bases left in between. The CDR3 is 16 amino acids. CDR3 protein: CASSDGTAAYYNEQFF. CDR3 nucleotides: TGTGCCAGCAGTGACGGGACGGCTGCCTACTACAATGAGCAGTTCTTC.

This clonotype occurred many times. The V call is TRBV5-1, the J call TRBJ2-7; 11 bases agree with TRBD1. Germline assignment: CDR1 SGHRS and CDR2 YFSETQ. The CDR3 loop spans 15 amino acids. V dropped 4 bases and J dropped 3; count of bases not matched to a gene: 6. CDR3 DNA sequence: TGCGCCAGCAGCCCCGGGACAGGGGGAGACTACGAGCAGTACTTC. Translation: CASSPGTGGDYEQYF.

Many counts were recorded for this clonotype. The gene calls are TRBV6-5 and TRBJ2-3, with D perhaps TRBD1 or TRBD2 (6 bases each). The CDR3 contains 15 residues. The V and J ends lost 2 bases and 0 bases respectively, with 9 bases between them. Looked up from germline, CDR1 is MNHEY and CDR2 is SVGAGI. DNA for the CDR3: TGTGCCAGCAGTTACAGGGGGGAAAGCACAGATACGCAGTATTTT. It codes for CASSYRGESTDTQYF.

This clonotype is categorized as medium-sized. CDR3 bases: TGCGCCAGCAGCCAGGACCTTTGGCGAGACAGATCGGTATACGGCTACACCTTC. Amino acid sequence: CASSQDLWRDRSVYGYTF. The J gene is TRBJ1-2, the V gene TRBV4-3; D is perhaps TRBD1 (5 bases). The CDR3 covers 18 residues. Germline assignment: CDR1 LGHNA and CDR2 YSLEER. V lost 3 bases, J lost 8 bases, and 28 bases lay in between.

This clonotype was counted at least ten times. CDR3 sequence reads: CASSPRTVGTEAFF. The DNA for the CDR3 is TGTGCCAGCAGTCCGAGGACAGTCGGGACTGAAGCTTTCTTT. This rearrangement joins TRBV12-3 or TRBV12-4 to TRBJ1-1; possibly TRBD1 for D (6 bases). V gave up 5 bases and J gave up 5 bases, with 15 bases separating them. The CDR3 consists of 14 residues.

A few counts support this clonotype. This CDR3 is missing its conserved last phenylalanine or tryptophan, likely due to a read error. The chain couples TRBV5-1 to TRBJ2-1; 8 bases fit TRBD2. J gave up 3 bases and V 2 bases, and 1 base lay outside the gene matches. This CDR3 is 14 amino acids long. CDR1 is SGHRS, CDR2 YFSETQ, per germline. The CDR3 loop reads CASSFGRDYNEQFN. The CDR3 nucleotides are TGCGCCAGCAGCTTCGGGAGGGACTACAATGAGCAGTTCAAC.

This clonotype was observed at least ten times. The chain carries TRBV5-1 and TRBJ2-7; 8 positions agree with TRBD1. There are 15 residues in the CDR3. Germline lookup yields CDR1 SGHRS and CDR2 YFSETQ. V lost 4 bases and J lost 0; bases outside the gene matches: 6. In nucleotides, the CDR3 is TGCGCCAGCAGCCCGGGACAGGAAGTCTCCTACGAGCAGTACTTC. Translation: CASSPGQEVSYEQYF.

The chain combines TRBV7-2 with TRBJ2-7; D unclear. CDR3 length: 12 residues. The germline V gene encodes CDR1 SGHTA and CDR2 FQGNSA. V was clipped by 7 bases and J by 2 bases, with 9 bases between them. Written as DNA, the CDR3 is TGTGCCAGCAATCTGGGAACCTACGAGCAGTACTTC. Protein product: CASNLGTYEQYF.

The V call is TRBV5-1, the J call TRBJ2-7, with D hard to call. V lost 1 base and J 3 bases, leaving 8 bases between the germline ends. Germline CDR1 and CDR2: SGHRS and YFSETQ. The CDR3 length is 13 residues. In DNA, the CDR3 is TGCGCCAGCAGCTTGCCCGAAGGCTACGAGCAGTACTTC. Translation: CASSLPEGYEQYF. Filled out from reference TRBV5-1 and TRBJ2-7, the complete variable domain reads KAGVTQTPRYLIKTRGQQVTLSCSPISGHRSVSWYQQTPGQGLQFLFEYFSETQRNKGNFPGRFSGRQFSNSRSEMNVSTLELGDSALYLCASSLPEGYEQYFGPGTRLTVT.

This clonotype was seen at least ten times. V is TRBV7-3 and J is TRBJ1-2, with no clear D. This CDR3 has 15 residues. V gave up 5 bases and J gave up 1 base, with 14 bases separating them. CDR1 and CDR2 (germline): SGHTA, FQGTGA. The CDR3 is CASSALGAVNYGYTF. CDR3 in DNA: TGTGCCAGCAGCGCCCTTGGAGCCGTTAACTATGGCTACACCTTC. The variable domain in full, completed from reference TRBV7-3 and TRBJ1-2, reads GAGVSQTPSNKVTEKGKYVELRCDPISGHTALYWYRQSLGQGPEFLIYFQGTGAADDSGLPNDRFFAVRPEGSVSTLKIQRTERGDSAVYLCASSALGAVNYGYTFGSGTRLTVV.

This clonotype was observed at least ten times. The V call is TRBV20-1, the J call TRBJ2-1, with D tentatively TRBD2 (7 bases). The germline CDR1 and CDR2 sequences are DFQATT and SNEGSKA (reference sequence). V gave up 0 bases and J gave up 3 bases, with 12 bases separating them. The CDR3 runs 15 residues. CDR3 protein: CSAREGAGHYNEQFF. CDR3 sequence (DNA): TGCAGTGCTAGAGAGGGAGCGGGACACTACAATGAGCAGTTCTTC.

This clonotype showed up just a few times. This chain links TRBV7-9 with TRBJ2-5, with TRBD2 identical over 8 bases. The J segment lost 3 bases and the V segment lost 1 base, leaving 10 bases of the junction unmatched. Per germline, CDR1 SEHNR and CDR2 FQNEAQ (reference sequence). The CDR3 is 17 amino acids. DNA of the CDR3: TGTGCCAGCAGCTTAGTTGGTAGCGGGAAAGAAAAAGAGACCCAGTACTTC. Translating it yields CASSLVGSGKEKETQYF.